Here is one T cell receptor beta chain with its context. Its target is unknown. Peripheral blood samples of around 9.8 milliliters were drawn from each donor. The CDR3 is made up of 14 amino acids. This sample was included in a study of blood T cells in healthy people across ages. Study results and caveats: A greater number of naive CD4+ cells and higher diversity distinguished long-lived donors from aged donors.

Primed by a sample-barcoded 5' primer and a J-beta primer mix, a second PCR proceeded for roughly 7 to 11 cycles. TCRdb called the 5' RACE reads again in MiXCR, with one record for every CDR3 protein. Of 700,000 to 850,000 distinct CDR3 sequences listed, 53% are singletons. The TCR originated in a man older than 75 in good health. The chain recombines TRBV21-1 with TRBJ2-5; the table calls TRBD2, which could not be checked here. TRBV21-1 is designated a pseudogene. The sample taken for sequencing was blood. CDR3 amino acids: CASSKDTSATAQYF. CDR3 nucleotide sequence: TGTGCCAGCAGCAAAGATACTAGCGCGACGGCCCAGTACTTC.